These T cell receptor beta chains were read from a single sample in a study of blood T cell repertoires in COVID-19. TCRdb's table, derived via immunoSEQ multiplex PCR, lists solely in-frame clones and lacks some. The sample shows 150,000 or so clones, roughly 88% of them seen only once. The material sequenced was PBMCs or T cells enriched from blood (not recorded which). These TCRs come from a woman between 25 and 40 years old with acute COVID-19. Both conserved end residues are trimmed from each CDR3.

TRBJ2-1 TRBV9 ASSKGLAVNEQF
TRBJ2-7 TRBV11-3 ASSTTGTSLEQY
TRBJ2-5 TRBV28 ASSFPGGQETQY
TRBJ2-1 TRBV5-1 ASSVGLAGEQF
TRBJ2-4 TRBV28 ASRPGQVWNIQY
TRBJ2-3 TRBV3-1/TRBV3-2 ARRLAAKGIDTQY
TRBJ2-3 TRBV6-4 ASSDDGSPDTQY
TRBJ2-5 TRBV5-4 ASSSDRFVQETQY
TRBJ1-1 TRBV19 ASSIEGRVWAF
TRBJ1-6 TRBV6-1 ASSPPGLTNSPLH
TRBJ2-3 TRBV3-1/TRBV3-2 ASRISGSPTDTQY
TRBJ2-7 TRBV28 ASSFPQAPYEQY
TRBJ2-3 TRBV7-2 ASGYQRVNTQY